The T cell receptor (beta chain) under discussion was sequenced for a study of metastatic and nonmetastatic thyroid tumors (dated by TCRdb to 2019 to 2021). Concerning the study at large: Repertoires from peripheral blood and from tumor or nodule tissue samples of malignant and benign thyroid patients were compared. Findings and caveats that apply to the study as a whole: In both blood and tumor samples, malignant tumors were reported to have significantly higher TCR beta diversity than benign nodules.

Library method: PCR. This sample was sequenced with an Illumina HiSeq 4000. High-throughput sequencing was used to profile the TCR beta-chain CDR3 region of every patient. In the original analysis: The researchers built a classifier to tell apart papillary thyroid cancer patients with distant metastasis, based on CDR3 differences among clinicopathological groups. To measure repertoire diversity the researchers used the Shannon index, while the Morisita-Horn index served to gauge how similar the tumor and blood repertoires were. The raw public reads went through TCRdb reprocessing: fastp at Q25, MiXCR clone calling, in-frame beta chains kept. TCRdb's processing, not the authors' own work, is the source of the V and J calls. The table for this sample lists around 4,000 clones; around 35% of them were counted only once. The top ten clonotypes cover roughly 18% of the sample. Before undergoing thyroid surgery, none of the patients had been given any kind of treatment. Using T-cell receptor beta sequencing, the study looked back at clinical samples from patients collected from the early 2010s to the late 2010s.

The CDR3 holds 13 amino acids from the cysteine to the phenylalanine. Only CDR3 DNA remains: 39 bases, in frame from the first base. Trimming removed 5 bases from V and 5 bases from J, leaving 13 bases between the germline ends. Based on its abundance in the sample, this clone is large (0.1 to 1%). Its target antigen remains unknown. No base-level quality is on record; no much larger clone is a single base apart. This chain joins TRBV12-3 or TRBV12-4 to TRBJ2-7, with TRBD2 as a weak D call on 6 bases. The source is a female donor with papillary thyroid cancer or a benign thyroid nodule (not recorded which). Some clones in this sample may be carry-over from other donors' samples. What was sequenced was adjacent normal tissue. CDR3 loop: CASSRGGVDEQYF. The DNA sequence reads TGTGCCAGCAGTCGTGGCGGGGTCGACGAGCAGTACTTC.